This T cell receptor beta chain was profiled in a study of cytotoxic CD8 clonotypes in ibrutinib-treated CLL. The table came from immunoSEQ multiplex PCR; TCRdb's copy has only in-frame clones and leaves some out. The top ten clones hold about 45% of a sample with about 50,000 clones, about 65% of them seen once. With V trimmed by 8 bases and J by 6 bases, 3 bases remained unmatched. The CDR3 consists of 11 residues. Germline assignment: CDR1 WNHNN and CDR2 SYGVQD (reference sequence). The source material was PBMCs, sampled after 12 months of ibrutinib treatment. The chain couples TRBV10-1 to TRBJ2-7; 8 nucleotides line up with TRBD1. The receptor was derived from a human donor with chronic lymphocytic leukemia. CDR3 sequence: CASGQGGEQYF. The CDR3 DNA reads as TGCGCCAGCGGACAGGGAGGCGAGCAGTACTTC.